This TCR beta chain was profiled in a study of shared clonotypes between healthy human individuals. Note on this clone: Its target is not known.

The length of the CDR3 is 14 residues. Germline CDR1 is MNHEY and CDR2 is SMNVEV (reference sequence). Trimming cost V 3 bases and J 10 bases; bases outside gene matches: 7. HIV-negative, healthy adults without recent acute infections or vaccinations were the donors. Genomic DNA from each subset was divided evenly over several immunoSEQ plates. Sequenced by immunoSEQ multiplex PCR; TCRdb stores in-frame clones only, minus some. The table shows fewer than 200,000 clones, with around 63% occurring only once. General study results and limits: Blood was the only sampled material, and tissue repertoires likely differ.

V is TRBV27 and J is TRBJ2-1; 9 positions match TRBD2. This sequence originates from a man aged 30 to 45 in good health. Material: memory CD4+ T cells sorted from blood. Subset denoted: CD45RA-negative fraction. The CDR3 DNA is TGTGCCAGCAGTTTTAGGGGACTAGCAGGGGAGCAGTTCTTC. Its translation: CASSFRGLAGEQFF.